One and the same sample provided the 12 T cell receptor beta chains below, sequenced in a study of OX40 agonist ivuxolimab in advanced cancers. Data came from immunoSEQ multiplex PCR; TCRdb stores just in-frame clones and leaves some out. This sample has about 74,000 clones, with approximately 84% found just once. The specimen comprised CD4+ or CD8+ T cells sorted from blood, sampled in a trial of the OX40 agonist ivuxolimab. Receptor source: an adult with an advanced solid tumor such as melanoma, head and neck, liver or kidney cancer.

The chain combines TRBV2 with TRBJ1-5; possibly TRBD1 for D (6 bases). The CDR3 has 14 residues. Trimming took off 5 bases at V and 5 bases at J, with 13 bases between the two ends. The germline CDR1 and CDR2 sequences are SNHLY and FYNNEI. The DNA for the CDR3 is TGTGCCAGCAGTCGGACAGAAAGGGATCAGCCCCAGCATTTT. This encodes CASSRTERDQPQHF. The variable domain in full, completed from reference TRBV2 and TRBJ1-5, reads EPEVTQTPSHQVTQMGQEVILRCVPISNHLYFYWYRQILGQKVEFLVSFYNNEISEKSEIFDDQFSVERPDGSNFTLKIRSTKLEDSAMYFCASSRTERDQPQHFGDGTRLSIL.

This chain uses TRBV27 with TRBJ2-1; tentatively, D is TRBD2 (7 bases). Trimming removed 3 bases at V and 10 bases at J, with 19 bases between. Germline CDR1 MNHEY, CDR2 SMNVEV (reference sequence). CDR3 length: 15 amino acids. The CDR3 nucleotides read TGTGCCAGCAGTTTCCTAGTGGGGGGGCCTTTGGAGCAGTTCTTC. The encoded protein is CASSFLVGGPLEQFF.

In DNA form, the CDR3 reads TGCAGCGTTGCGGGAGCCCAAGAGACCCAGTACTTC. Its protein product is CSVAGAQETQYF. The J gene is TRBJ2-5, the V gene TRBV29-1, with D maybe TRBD2 (6 bases). Germline CDR1 is SQVTM and CDR2 is ANQGSEA. The length of the CDR3 is 12 residues. V gave up 4 bases and J gave up 1 base, with 7 bases separating them.

The J gene is TRBJ2-2, the V gene TRBV5-1; D uncertain. The length of the CDR3 is 18 residues. The V gene lost 3 bases and the J gene lost 5 bases, with 23 bases spanning the gap. CDR1 is SGHRS, CDR2 YFSETQ, per germline. Here the CDR3 DNA reads TGCGCCAGCAGCTCCCACCCTTTCCGGAGTGGGGTAACCGGGGAGCTGTTTTTT. Translated, it gives CASSSHPFRSGVTGELFF.

The CDR3 coding sequence is TGTGCCAGCAGTCCTATCTCCTACAATGAGCAGTTCTTC. It specifies CASSPISYNEQFF. This chain uses TRBV27 with TRBJ2-1, with D uncertain. The CDR3 sequence is 13 residues long. The germline V and J ends were trimmed by 5 bases and 0 bases, with 5 bases remaining between them. CDR1 MNHEY and CDR2 SMNVEV come from the germline V gene (reference sequence).

This chain links TRBV10-1 with TRBJ2-7, with 7 bases fitting TRBD1. V trimming: 0 bases; J trimming: 8 bases; junction bases outside the gene matches: 22. The CDR3 sequence is 19 residues long. Germline lookup yields CDR1 WNHNN and CDR2 SYGVQD (reference sequence). The CDR3 nucleotides read TGCGCCAGCAGTGAGTCGGACAGGTCACTCCCGCCTTACGTAGACAAGCAGTACTTC. As protein: CASSESDRSLPPYVDKQYF.

V is TRBV4-1 and J is TRBJ1-3; the match to TRBD1 covers 7 bases. The V gene's germline CDR1 is MGHRA and CDR2 YSYEKL. The CDR3 is made up of 16 amino acids. V was clipped by 1 base and J by 0 bases; unmatched bases: 3. Here the CDR3 reads CASSQGDSFSGNTIYF. DNA for the CDR3: TGCGCCAGCAGCCAAGGGGACAGTTTCTCTGGAAACACCATATATTTT.

The chain is built from TRBV10-3 and TRBJ1-1, with a possible D match to TRBD1 (5 bases). Germline CDR1 and CDR2: ENHRY and SYGVKD. The CDR3 loop spans 16 amino acids. The ends were cut back, 3 bases at V and 0 bases at J, with 14 bases in the middle. The CDR3, as DNA: TGTGCCATCAGTGATGGGGCCGGCAACATGAACACTGAAGCTTTCTTT. This sequence encodes CAISDGAGNMNTEAFF.

The V call is TRBV29-1, the J call TRBJ2-5; D tentatively reads TRBD1 or TRBD2 (5 bases each). The germline V gene has CDR1 SQVTM and CDR2 ANQGSEA. V was pared by 8 bases and J by 2 bases, with 12 bases between. The CDR3 is 12 amino acids. The CDR3: CSLRDGQETQYF. The CDR3 DNA follows: TGCAGCCTGAGGGACGGACAAGAGACCCAGTACTTC.

The rearrangement uses TRBV30 and TRBJ1-2, with 7 bases identical to TRBD1. Germline V gene lookup returns CDR1 GTSNPN and CDR2 SVGIG (reference sequence). This CDR3 is 14 amino acids long. The V and J ends lost 3 bases and 5 bases, in that order; junction bases with no gene match: 9. The CDR3 DNA reads TGTGCCTGGAGGAACAGGGGAGGTTTTTATGGCTACACCTTC. It is translated as CAWRNRGGFYGYTF. Full variable domain (rest looked up from reference TRBV30 and TRBJ1-2): SQTIHQWPATLVQPVGSPLSLECTVEGTSNPNLYWYRQAAGRGLQLLFYSVGIGQISSEVPQNLSASRPQDRQFILSSKKLLLSDSGFYLCAWRNRGGFYGYTFGSGTRLTVV.

V gene TRBV19 combines with J gene TRBJ2-7; 7 nucleotides line up with TRBD1. The CDR3 covers 13 residues. Trimming took 8 bases from V and 2 from J; bases not matched to a gene: 6. The V gene's germline CDR1 is LNHDA and CDR2 SQIVND (reference sequence). DNA of the CDR3: TGTGCCAGTTCCGAGCAGGGGGCCTACGAGCAGTACTTC. It codes for CASSEQGAYEQYF. Complete variable domain (other parts from reference TRBV19 and TRBJ2-7): DGGITQSPKYLFRKEGQNVTLSCEQNLNHDAMYWYRQDPGQGLRLIYYSQIVNDFQKGDIAEGYSVSREKKESFPLTVTSAQKNPTAFYLCASSEQGAYEQYFGPGTRLTVT.

This rearrangement joins TRBV6-5 to TRBJ1-5, with a possible D match to TRBD1 (6 bases). Germline V CDR1 and CDR2: MNHEY, SVGAGI. The CDR3 loop spans 14 amino acids. The ends were cut back, 10 bases at V and 6 bases at J, with 19 bases in the middle. The CDR3 is CATGSNREPQPQHF. CDR3 DNA: TGTGCCACGGGATCGAACAGGGAGCCTCAGCCCCAGCATTTT.